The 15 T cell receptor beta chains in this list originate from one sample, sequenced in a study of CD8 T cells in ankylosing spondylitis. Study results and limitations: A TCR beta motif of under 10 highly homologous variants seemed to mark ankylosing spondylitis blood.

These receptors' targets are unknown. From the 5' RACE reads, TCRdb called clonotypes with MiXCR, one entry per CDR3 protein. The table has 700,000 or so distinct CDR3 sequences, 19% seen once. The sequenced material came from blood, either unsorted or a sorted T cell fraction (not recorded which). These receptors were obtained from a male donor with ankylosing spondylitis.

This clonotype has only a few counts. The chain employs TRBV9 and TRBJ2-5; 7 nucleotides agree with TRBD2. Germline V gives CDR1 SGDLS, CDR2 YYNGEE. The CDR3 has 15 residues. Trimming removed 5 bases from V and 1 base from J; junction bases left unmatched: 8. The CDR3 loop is CASSPGTKTQETQYF. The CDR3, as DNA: TGTGCCAGCAGTCCCGGGACTAAAACCCAAGAGACCCAGTACTTC.

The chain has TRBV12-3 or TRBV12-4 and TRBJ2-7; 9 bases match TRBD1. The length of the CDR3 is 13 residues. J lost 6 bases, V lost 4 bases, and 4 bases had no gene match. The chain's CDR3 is CASSYGTGLEQYF. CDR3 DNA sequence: TGTGCCAGCAGTTACGGGACAGGGCTCGAGCAGTACTTC.

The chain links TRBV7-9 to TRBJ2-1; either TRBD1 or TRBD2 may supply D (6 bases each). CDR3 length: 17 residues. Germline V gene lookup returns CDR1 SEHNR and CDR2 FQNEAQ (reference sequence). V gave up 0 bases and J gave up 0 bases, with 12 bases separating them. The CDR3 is CASSLAVGGSSYNEQFF. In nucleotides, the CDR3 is TGTGCCAGCAGCTTAGCAGTGGGGGGCAGCTCCTACAATGAGCAGTTCTTC. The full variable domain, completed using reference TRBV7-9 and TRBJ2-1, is DTGVSQNPRHKITKRGQNVTFRCDPISEHNRLYWYRQTLGQGPEFLTYFQNEAQLEKSRLLSDRFSAERPKGSFSTLEIQRTEQGDSAMYLCASSLAVGGSSYNEQFFGPGTRLTVL.

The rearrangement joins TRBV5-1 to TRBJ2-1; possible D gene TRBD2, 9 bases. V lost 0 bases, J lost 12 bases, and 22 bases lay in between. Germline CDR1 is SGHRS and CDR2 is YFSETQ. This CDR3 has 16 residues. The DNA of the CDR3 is TGCGCCAGCAGCTTGGGGCTAGCGGGACCCACAGGGGGGCAGTTCTTC. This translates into CASSLGLAGPTGGQFF. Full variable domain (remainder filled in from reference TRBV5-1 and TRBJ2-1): KAGVTQTPRYLIKTRGQQVTLSCSPISGHRSVSWYQQTPGQGLQFLFEYFSETQRNKGNFPGRFSGRQFSNSRSEMNVSTLELGDSALYLCASSLGLAGPTGGQFFGPGTRLTVL.

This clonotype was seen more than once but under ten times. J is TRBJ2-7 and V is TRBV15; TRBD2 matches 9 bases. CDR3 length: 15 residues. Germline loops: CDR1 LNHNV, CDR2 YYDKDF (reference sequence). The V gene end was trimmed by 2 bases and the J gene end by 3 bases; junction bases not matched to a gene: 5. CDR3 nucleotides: TGTGCCACCAGCAGATCCCAGACTAGCGGCTACGAGCAGTACTTC. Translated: CATSRSQTSGYEQYF.

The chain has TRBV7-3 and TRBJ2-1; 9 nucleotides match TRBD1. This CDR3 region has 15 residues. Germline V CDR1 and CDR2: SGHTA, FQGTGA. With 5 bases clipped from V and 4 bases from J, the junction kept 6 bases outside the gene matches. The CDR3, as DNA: TGTGCCAGCAGCCCGGACAGGGGAGAGTACAATGAGCAGTTCTTC. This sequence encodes CASSPDRGEYNEQFF.

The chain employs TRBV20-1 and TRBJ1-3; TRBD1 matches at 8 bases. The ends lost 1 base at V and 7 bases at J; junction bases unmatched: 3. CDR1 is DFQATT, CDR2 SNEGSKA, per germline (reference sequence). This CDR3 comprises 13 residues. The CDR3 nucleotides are TGCAGTGCTAGAGCGGGACAGGCGAACACCATATATTTT. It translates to CSARAGQANTIYF.

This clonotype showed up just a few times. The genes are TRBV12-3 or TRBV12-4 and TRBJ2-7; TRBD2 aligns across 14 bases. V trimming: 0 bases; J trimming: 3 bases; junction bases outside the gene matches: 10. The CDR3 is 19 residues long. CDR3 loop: CASSLARGTSGRRFYEQYF. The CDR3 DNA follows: TGTGCCAGCAGTTTAGCGCGAGGGACTAGCGGGAGACGCTTCTACGAGCAGTACTTC.

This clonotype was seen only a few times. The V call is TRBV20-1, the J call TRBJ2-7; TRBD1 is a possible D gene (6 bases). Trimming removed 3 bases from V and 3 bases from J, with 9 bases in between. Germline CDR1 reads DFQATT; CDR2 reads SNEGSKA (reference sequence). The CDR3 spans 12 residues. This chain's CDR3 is CSARDSFYEQYF. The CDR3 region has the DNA TGCAGTGCTAGGGACAGCTTCTACGAGCAGTACTTC.

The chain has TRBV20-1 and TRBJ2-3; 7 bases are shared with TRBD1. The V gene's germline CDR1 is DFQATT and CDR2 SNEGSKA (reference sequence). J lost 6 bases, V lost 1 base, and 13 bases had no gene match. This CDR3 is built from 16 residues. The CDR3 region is CSARAPGTVLGDTQYF. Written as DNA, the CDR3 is TGCAGTGCTAGAGCTCCGGGGACAGTTTTAGGGGATACGCAGTATTTT.

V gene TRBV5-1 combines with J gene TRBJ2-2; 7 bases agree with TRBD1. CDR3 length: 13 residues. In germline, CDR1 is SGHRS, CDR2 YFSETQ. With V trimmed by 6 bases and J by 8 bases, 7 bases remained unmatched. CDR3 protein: CASTRQGQGELFF. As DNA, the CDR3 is TGCGCCAGCACCCGACAGGGCCAGGGGGAGCTGTTTTTT.

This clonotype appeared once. This CDR3 is CASSVKRDNEQFF. In DNA form, the CDR3 reads TGTGCCAGCAGCGTCAAACGGGACAATGAGCAGTTCTTC. J is TRBJ2-1 and V is TRBV7-7; D call uncertain. Germline V gives CDR1 SSHAT, CDR2 FNYEAQ (reference sequence). The CDR3 loop spans 13 amino acids. Trimming removed 5 bases from V and 5 bases from J, with 10 bases in between.

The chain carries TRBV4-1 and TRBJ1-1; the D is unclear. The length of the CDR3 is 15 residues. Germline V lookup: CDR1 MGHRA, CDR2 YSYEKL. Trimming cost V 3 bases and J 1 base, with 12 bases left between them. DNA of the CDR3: TGCGCCAGCAGCCAGGGTCCTGGAGGGAACACTGAAGCTTTCTTT. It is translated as CASSQGPGGNTEAFF.

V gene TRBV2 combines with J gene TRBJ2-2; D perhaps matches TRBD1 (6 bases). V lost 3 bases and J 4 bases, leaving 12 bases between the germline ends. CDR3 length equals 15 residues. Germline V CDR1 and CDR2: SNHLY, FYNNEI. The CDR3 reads CASSELTGLTGELFF. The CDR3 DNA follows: TGTGCCAGCAGTGAGTTGACAGGCCTCACCGGGGAGCTGTTTTTT.

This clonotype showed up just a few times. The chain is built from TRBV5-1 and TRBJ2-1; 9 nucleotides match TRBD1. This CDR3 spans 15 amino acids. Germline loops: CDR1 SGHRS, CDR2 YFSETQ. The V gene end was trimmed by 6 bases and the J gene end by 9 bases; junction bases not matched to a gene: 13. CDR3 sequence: CASKPGTGSRGEQFF. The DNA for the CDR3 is TGCGCCAGCAAACCCGGGACAGGGTCGAGAGGTGAGCAGTTCTTC. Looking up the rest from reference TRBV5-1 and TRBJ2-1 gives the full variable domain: KAGVTQTPRYLIKTRGQQVTLSCSPISGHRSVSWYQQTPGQGLQFLFEYFSETQRNKGNFPGRFSGRQFSNSRSEMNVSTLELGDSALYLCASKPGTGSRGEQFFGPGTRLTVL.